This T cell receptor beta chain stems from a study of T-cell reconstitution after alpha-beta-depleted transplantation in children. The V gene's germline CDR1 is SGHAT and CDR2 FQNNGV. The CDR3 has 19 amino acids. V gave up 5 bases and J gave up 2 bases, with 27 bases separating them. Molecular barcoding with unique molecular identifiers was used for the TCRbeta library. MiXCR, applied by TCRdb to the PCR reads, yields one record per CDR3 protein. The table has some 110,000 distinct CDR3 sequences, 10% seen once. The J gene is TRBJ2-5, the V gene TRBV11-2; D remains unclear. Material: PBMCs, obtained before TCRalphabeta/CD19-depleted stem cell transplant. The sequence derives from a boy aged 2-9 years with acute lymphoblastic leukemia, due to receive a stem cell transplant. CDR3 coding DNA: TGTGCCAGCAGCCCGTTCTTTAGGCCCCCTGCACTCCGGCAAGAGACCCAGTACTTC. This sequence encodes CASSPFFRPPALRQETQYF.